Below are 13 T cell receptor beta chains sequenced from a single sample in a study of control samples from healthy donors and cancer patients. The assay was immunoSEQ multiplex PCR, and TCRdb's table has in-frame clones only and misses some. The top ten hold approximately 15% of the sample, which has approximately 120,000 clones, around 89% seen once. Sequenced: blood. The receptors stem from a woman in her forties or fifties in good health.

The gene calls are TRBV11-1 and TRBJ2-1; TRBD1 matches 7 bases. Germline V gene sequence: CDR1 SGHAT, CDR2 FQDESV (reference sequence). The V and J ends lost 5 bases and 6 bases, in that order; junction bases with no gene match: 7. The CDR3 consists of 14 residues. The CDR3 reads CASSTPTGSNEQFF. CDR3 bases: TGTGCCAGCAGCACCCCGACAGGGTCCAATGAGCAGTTCTTC.

V is TRBV5-1 and J is TRBJ1-2, with 8 bases that match TRBD1. The germline V gene has CDR1 SGHRS and CDR2 YFSETQ. Unmatched junction bases numbered 6, after V lost 4 bases and J lost 4 bases. This CDR3 is built from 14 residues. The CDR3 coding sequence is TGCGCCAGCAGCACTGACAGGGGAATCTATGGCTACACCTTC. This codes for CASSTDRGIYGYTF.

This clone was seen a single time. The chain recombines TRBV2 with TRBJ1-1; no clear D gene. The CDR3 has 15 amino acids. Germline V gene sequence: CDR1 SNHLY, CDR2 FYNNEI. V lost 8 bases to trimming and J lost 0 bases, with 16 bases between them. The CDR3 DNA reads TGTGCCAGCGTACTCCCCGGAGCCATGAACACTGAAGCTTTCTTT. It codes for CASVLPGAMNTEAFF.

The gene calls are TRBV28 and TRBJ2-7; D gene ambiguous. Germline values: CDR1 MDHEN, CDR2 SYDVKM. V lost 7 bases and J 5 bases, leaving 6 bases between the germline ends. The CDR3 totals 10 residues. The CDR3 DNA follows: TGTGCCAGCATTGGAAACGAGCAGTACTTC. Its translation: CASIGNEQYF.

V is TRBV7-8 and J is TRBJ2-1; TRBD2 agrees at 11 bases. The CDR3 covers 15 residues. V lost 1 base to trimming and J lost 4 bases; unmatched junction nucleotides: 0. The V gene's germline CDR1 is SGHVS and CDR2 FQNEAQ. CDR3 coding DNA: TGTGCCAGCAGCTTAGGACTAGCGGGGTACAATGAGCAGTTCTTC. Translation: CASSLGLAGYNEQFF.

The table lists this clone with a few counts. The J gene is TRBJ1-5, the V gene TRBV2, with D possibly matching TRBD1 (5 bases). Germline V CDR1 and CDR2: SNHLY, FYNNEI. The CDR3 length is 16 residues. V lost 4 bases and J lost 7, with 20 bases in between. The CDR3, as DNA: TGTGCCAGCAGTGCCCCGGGACGAAAAGGAGGGCAGCCCCAGCATTTT. Its protein is CASSAPGRKGGQPQHF.

V usage is TRBV7-6 and J usage is TRBJ2-1; the match to TRBD2 covers 9 bases. After removal of 5 bases from V and 9 bases from J, the junction contained 11 bases not matched to a gene. The CDR3 extends over 15 amino acids. Germline lookup yields CDR1 SGHVS and CDR2 FNYEAQ. The CDR3 bases are TGTGCCAGCAGCCAAAACAGGGGACTAGCCAGTGAGCAGTTCTTC. Translation gives CASSQNRGLASEQFF.

The chain uses TRBV5-1 and TRBJ1-4; the D is unclear. The CDR3 runs 11 residues. V lost 4 bases to trimming and J lost 13 bases, with 11 bases between them. CDR1 SGHRS and CDR2 YFSETQ come from the germline V gene. The CDR3 coding sequence is TGCGCCAGCAGCCCCGGGCTGGGACTGTTTTTT. This codes for CASSPGLGLFF.

J is TRBJ1-1 and V is TRBV12-3 or TRBV12-4; D is possibly TRBD1 (6 bases). This CDR3 comprises 12 residues. V shed 5 bases and J shed 7 bases, with 11 bases lying between them. The CDR3 spells CASSPLTGEAFF. The CDR3 DNA follows: TGTGCCAGCAGTCCCCTGACAGGTGAAGCTTTCTTT.

This sequence joins TRBV6-1 and TRBJ2-1; 9 bases align to TRBD2. CDR1 and CDR2 from the germline V gene are MNHNS and SASEGT. The ends lost 2 bases at V and 15 bases at J; junction bases unmatched: 20. This CDR3 has 17 residues. This CDR3 is CASSESLSFGTSNFRFF. The CDR3 bases are TGTGCCAGCAGTGAAAGTTTATCGTTTGGGACTAGCAACTTTCGGTTCTTC.

This chain links TRBV7-7 with TRBJ2-2; D call uncertain. This CDR3 region has 17 residues. V gave up 6 bases and J gave up 6 bases, with 23 bases separating them. Germline CDR1 is SSHAT and CDR2 is FNYEAQ (reference sequence). The CDR3 sequence: CASRSRTEDVGAGELFF. The CDR3 DNA follows: TGTGCCAGCAGATCCCGGACCGAGGATGTTGGTGCCGGGGAGCTGTTTTTT.

The gene calls are TRBV6-1 and TRBJ1-2, with 8 bases lining up with TRBD1. This CDR3 has 18 residues. V shed 3 bases, J shed 0 bases, and the junction held 12 bases outside the gene matches. Germline V gene data show CDR1 as MNHNS and CDR2 as SASEGT. This CDR3 is CASSDRPGTGRSNYGYTF. The CDR3 DNA sequence: TGTGCCAGCAGTGATAGGCCGGGGACAGGTCGATCTAACTATGGCTACACCTTC.

The V gene is TRBV27, the J gene TRBJ2-1; 7 bases fit TRBD1. This CDR3 has 12 amino acids. J lost 12 bases, V lost 3 bases, and 5 bases had no gene match. The germline V gene encodes CDR1 MNHEY and CDR2 SMNVEV (reference sequence). The CDR3 region is CASSFRGPPQFF. Here the CDR3 DNA reads TGTGCCAGCAGTTTTAGGGGGCCACCGCAGTTCTTC.